This T cell receptor beta chain was found in a study of T cells expressing NK-cell markers. TCRdb re-called the 5' RACE reads; one entry per CDR3 protein, DNA not given. The sample yields fewer than 300,000 distinct CDR3 sequences, of which the top ten take up more than 3.5%. CDR1 is LGHNA and CDR2 is YSLEER in the germline V gene. The CDR3 has 16 residues. Sequenced sample: blood T cells: a sorted CD56 or NKG2C T cell subset, CD4+ or CD8+ T cells, or bulk PBMC T cells (not recorded which). The rearrangement uses TRBV4-3 and TRBJ2-2. The TCR was taken from a woman between 18 and 69 years old in good health. The CDR3 loop reads CASSQARSVNTGELFF.